There are a few counts of the clone carrying this T cell receptor (beta chain). The CDR3 is 17 amino acids. Trimming removed 5 bases from V and 0 bases from J; junction bases left unmatched: 9. Germline V gene data show CDR1 as MNHEY and CDR2 as SMNVEV (reference sequence). The data stem from a study of identical twins. TCRdb analysed the 5' RACE reads with MiXCR anew, one entry per CDR3 protein. The sample yields about 330,000 distinct CDR3 sequences, 9% to 15% seen once. This sample was also put to use in a study of yellow fever vaccine responses in identical twins.

The receptor comes from a woman aged 18-29 years in good health. The chain uses TRBV27 and TRBJ2-1; 8 bases match TRBD1. The sequenced material came from CD8+ T cells sorted from blood. CDR3 in DNA: TGTGCCAGCAGTCCCAACAGGGGGAGTAGCTCCTACAATGAGCAGTTCTTC. Encoded protein: CASSPNRGSSSYNEQFF.